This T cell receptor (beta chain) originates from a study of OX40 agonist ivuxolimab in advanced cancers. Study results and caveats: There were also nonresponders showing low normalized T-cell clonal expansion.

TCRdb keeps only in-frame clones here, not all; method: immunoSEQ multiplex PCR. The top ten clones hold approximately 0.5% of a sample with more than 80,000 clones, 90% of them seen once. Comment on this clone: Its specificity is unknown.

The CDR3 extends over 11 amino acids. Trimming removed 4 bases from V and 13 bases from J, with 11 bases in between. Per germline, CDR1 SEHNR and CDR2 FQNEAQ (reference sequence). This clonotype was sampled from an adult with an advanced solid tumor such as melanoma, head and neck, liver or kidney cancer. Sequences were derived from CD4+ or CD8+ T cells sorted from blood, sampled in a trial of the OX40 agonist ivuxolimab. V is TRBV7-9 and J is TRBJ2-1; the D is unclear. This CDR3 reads CASSSTEKQFF. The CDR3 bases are TGTGCCAGCAGCTCAACAGAGAAACAGTTCTTC. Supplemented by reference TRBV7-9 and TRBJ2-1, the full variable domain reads DTGVSQNPRHKITKRGQNVTFRCDPISEHNRLYWYRQTLGQGPEFLTYFQNEAQLEKSRLLSDRFSAERPKGSFSTLEIQRTEQGDSAMYLCASSSTEKQFFGPGTRLTVL.